This T cell receptor (beta chain) was observed in a study of T-cell reconstitution after alpha-beta-depleted transplantation in children. This clonotype was counted at least ten times. Its antigen is unknown. Study-wide points: Reported findings indicate that, about two months after transplant, alpha-beta T cells came from several hundred expanded clones, which were derived from non-depleted graft cells. Most T-cell counts and diversity one year after the transplant came from T cells that were newly produced. The high TCRbeta diversity at day 60 in some patients came from surviving recipient T cells and thymic progenitors.

During its preparation, the TCRbeta library received unique molecular identifiers. TCRdb re-called the PCR reads through MiXCR, storing one row per CDR3 protein. The table shows approximately 290,000 distinct CDR3 sequences, with 11% occurring only once. Here the sequenced sample was peripheral blood, taken 180 days after TCRalphabeta/CD19-depleted stem cell transplant. The sequence was obtained from a male patient between 2 and 10 years old who had a stem cell transplant for chronic granulomatous disease, so the T cells may come from the graft donor.

The CDR3 sequence: CASSLGVTYEQYF. In nucleotides, the CDR3 is TGTGCCAGCAGCTTAGGGGTAACCTACGAGCAGTACTTC. The V gene is TRBV11-2, the J gene TRBJ2-7, with D hard to call. CDR1 and CDR2 from the germline V gene are SGHAT and FQNNGV. The CDR3 contains 13 residues. The ends were cut back, 1 base at V and 2 bases at J, with 6 bases in the middle. Based on the CDR3 plus reference TRBV11-2 and TRBJ2-7, the full variable domain is EAGVAQSPRYKIIEKRQSVAFWCNPISGHATLYWYQQILGQGPKLLIQFQNNGVVDDSQLPKDRFSAERLKGVDSTLKIQPAKLEDSAVYLCASSLGVTYEQYFGPGTRLTVT.